This note documents a single T cell receptor beta chain sequence. Only one count was recorded for this clone. Its antigen is not yet known. No much larger clone exists at a distance of one base, and base qualities are not known. Each collaborating institution followed its own protocols to collect whole blood in K2EDTA tubes. Collaborator samples were shipped for TCRbeta analysis as frozen whole blood, isolated PBMCs, or DNA extracted from either sample type. This specimen belongs to a study of blood T cell repertoires in COVID-19 (dated by TCRdb to the early 2020s). In the study overall: Samples covering the acute and convalescent phases of COVID-19 were provided by collaborators in the United States, Italy and Spain. HLA class I and class II types, where available, came from metadata supplied by the sample provider rather than from assay-based typing. The repertoires were released in a freely available public database meant as a resource for research on the immune response to SARS-CoV-2. The prospective study material was composed of cDNA or gDNA derived from T cells, B-cell-depleted T cells, or PBMCs. Samples were obtained from the ongoing ImmuneRACE study (first 160 participants) and from over a thousand subjects provided by 6 global collaborators. Nearly every sample came with metadata listing a de-identified subject ID, COVID-19 status, age in years and sex. The dataset comprised deeply sampled blood TCRbeta repertoires from subjects exposed to, actively infected with, or recovered from COVID-19.

Broad study findings and their caveats: How much clinical and demographic metadata was included differed by source and by participant, and the metadata was provided uncurated.

The germline ends are 9 bases apart after V is trimmed by 4 bases and J by 4 bases. The CDR3 runs 13 amino acids, cysteine and phenylalanine included. The read is trimmed to its CDR3 DNA, 39 bases read in frame from base 1. The germline V gene (reference sequence) gives CDR1 as LNHDA and CDR2 as SQIVND. TCRbeta CDR3 regions were amplified from genomic DNA by means of the immunoSEQ Assay, a bias-controlled multiplex PCR. In the source study's methods: The number of nucleated cells in each sample was estimated by amplification of reference gene primers within the assay. To quantify the absolute abundance of each unique TCRbeta CDR3 rearrangement, sequence reads were collapsed and filtered. Productive Simpson clonality was computed per sample as the square root of Simpson's diversity index over productive rearrangements. Not all clones reach the TCRdb copy of this immuneACCESS table, which keeps in-frame sequences only. Checked studies attribute under half of the gap to unresolved V genes and leave the rest unexplained. V, J and clone size are those of that table, while D and trimming were read from the DNA. In all, the sample holds about 400,000 clones, and 85% to 90% of those were seen once. 2.5% to 3.5% of the sample is in the top ten clones.

The rearranged segments are TRBV19 and TRBJ2-3, with the D gene not confidently named. The clonotype comes from a human donor in a cohort sampled during active COVID-19. The sequenced sample was peripheral blood. The CDR3 amino acid sequence is: CASSNTFPDTQYF. The nucleotide sequence is given as TGTGCCAGTAGTAACACATTTCCAGATACGCAGTATTTT.